The present entry profiles one TCR beta chain with its context. Its target is unknown. This entry comes from a study of beta chain features in type 1 diabetes. General study points: Across all four CD4+ subsets, people with type 1 diabetes showed modestly shorter TCRB CDR3s.

TCRB transcripts that were expressed got sequenced, as all of the isolated RNA had been reverse transcribed. The assay was immunoSEQ multiplex PCR, and TCRdb's table has in-frame clones only and misses some. Among approximately 150,000 clones listed, approximately 13% were seen once. The V end lost 4 bases, the J end lost 6 bases, and 17 bases lay between the germline ends. The CDR3 consists of 14 residues. CDR1 GTSNPN and CDR2 SVGIG come from the germline V gene (reference sequence). The sample was central memory CD4+ T cells from blood. The receptor comes from a man between 18 and 29 years old with type 1 diabetes. The chain couples TRBV30 to TRBJ2-3; D tentatively fits TRBD1 or TRBD2 (5 bases each). The DNA of the CDR3 is TGTGCCTGGACCCCCGGGGCAGGCGGGGATACGCAGTATTTT. Amino acid sequence: CAWTPGAGGDTQYF.